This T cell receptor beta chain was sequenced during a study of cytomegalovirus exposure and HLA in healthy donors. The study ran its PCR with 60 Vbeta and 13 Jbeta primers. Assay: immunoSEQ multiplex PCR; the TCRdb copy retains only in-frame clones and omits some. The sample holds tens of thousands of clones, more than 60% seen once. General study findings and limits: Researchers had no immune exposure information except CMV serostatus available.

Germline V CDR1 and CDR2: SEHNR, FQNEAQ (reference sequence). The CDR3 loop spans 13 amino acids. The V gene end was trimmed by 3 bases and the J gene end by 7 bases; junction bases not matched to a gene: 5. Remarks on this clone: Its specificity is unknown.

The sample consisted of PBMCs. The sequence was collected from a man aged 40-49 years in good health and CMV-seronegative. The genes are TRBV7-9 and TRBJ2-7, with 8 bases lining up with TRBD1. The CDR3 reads CASSFQGAPEQYF. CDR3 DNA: TGTGCCAGCAGCTTTCAGGGGGCCCCTGAGCAGTACTTC.